This T cell receptor beta chain was obtained from a study of T cell changes during pregnancy in multiple sclerosis. Sequenced by immunoSEQ multiplex PCR; TCRdb stores in-frame clones only, minus some. The table lists some 83,000 clones, approximately 90% of them singletons. The CDR3 length is 18 residues. V shed 2 bases, J shed 0 bases, and the junction held 13 bases outside the gene matches. Germline assignment: CDR1 SGDLS and CDR2 YYNGEE. The chain uses TRBV9 and TRBJ2-5, with 7 bases identical to TRBD2. The sequence was obtained from a female donor in good health, serving as a control in a pregnancy study. Some clones in this sample may be carry-over from other donors' samples. The specimen comprised PBMCs, sampled in the first trimester of pregnancy. CDR3 residues: CASSVGLRGGRDQETQYF. CDR3 nucleotides: TGTGCCAGCAGCGTCGGGCTCCGCGGGGGACGAGACCAAGAGACCCAGTACTTC.